What follows are 8 T cell receptor beta chains derived from one specimen sequenced in a study of blood T cell repertoires in COVID-19. The protocol was immunoSEQ multiplex PCR, while the TCRdb copy is restricted to in-frame clones and leaves out a portion. The sample has tens of thousands of clones, about 86% seen once. Sequencing input: peripheral blood. Source of these receptors: a woman aged 80 or over in a cohort sampled during active or convalescent COVID-19.

The gene calls are TRBV3-1 (or the pseudogene TRBV3-2) and TRBJ2-1; 14 bases fit TRBD2. Germline CDR1 reads LGHDT; CDR2 reads YNNKEL (reference sequence). The trim removed 2 bases at V and 0 bases at J, leaving 9 bases unmatched. The CDR3 has 20 residues. The DNA of the CDR3 is TGTGCCAGCAGCCAATCGGGACTAGCGGGAGTCCCTAGCTCCTACAATGAGCAGTTCTTC. Translating gives CASSQSGLAGVPSSYNEQFF.

Comment on this clone: The junction differs from germline at one of its ends, possibly a read error. This chain connects TRBV30 to TRBJ1-3, with 7 bases fitting TRBD1. CDR1 is GTSNPN and CDR2 is SVGIG in the germline V gene (reference sequence). The CDR3 covers 13 residues. The CDR3 is CVWSNTGANTIYF. CDR3 bases: TGTGTCTGGAGTAACACAGGGGCAAACACCATATATTTT.

V is TRBV19 and J is TRBJ1-1; 10 bases line up with TRBD1. After removal of 5 bases from V and 1 base from J, the junction contained 16 bases not matched to a gene. CDR1 and CDR2 (germline): LNHDA, SQIVND (reference sequence). The CDR3 is 19 amino acids. The CDR3 spells CASSFPRSTGGAENTEAFF. In nucleotides, the CDR3 is TGTGCCAGTAGTTTTCCTCGCTCGACAGGGGGCGCGGAGAACACTGAAGCTTTCTTT. The whole variable domain, remainder taken from reference TRBV19 and TRBJ1-1, is DGGITQSPKYLFRKEGQNVTLSCEQNLNHDAMYWYRQDPGQGLRLIYYSQIVNDFQKGDIAEGYSVSREKKESFPLTVTSAQKNPTAFYLCASSFPRSTGGAENTEAFFGQGTRLTVV.

The chain uses TRBV11-2 and TRBJ1-1; a possible D gene is TRBD1 (6 bases). This CDR3 contains 14 residues. Trimming shortened V by 2 bases and J by 6 bases, and 13 bases separated the two germline ends. Germline V lookup: CDR1 SGHAT, CDR2 FQNNGV. CDR3 sequence reads: CASSLLQGKAEAFF. In DNA form, the CDR3 reads TGTGCCAGCAGCTTATTGCAGGGGAAGGCTGAAGCTTTCTTT. The whole variable domain, filled in from reference TRBV11-2 and TRBJ1-1, reads EAGVAQSPRYKIIEKRQSVAFWCNPISGHATLYWYQQILGQGPKLLIQFQNNGVVDDSQLPKDRFSAERLKGVDSTLKIQPAKLEDSAVYLCASSLLQGKAEAFFGQGTRLTVV.

The CDR3 nucleotides are TGTGCCAGCAGCTTAGGGCTGCCAAATGAGCAGTTCTTC. Translated: CASSLGLPNEQFF. The rearrangement uses TRBV7-2 and TRBJ2-1, with D uncertain. Trimming stripped 1 base from V and 7 bases from J, with 8 bases between. This CDR3 is 13 amino acids long. In germline, CDR1 is SGHTA, CDR2 FQGNSA.

The CDR3 loop reads CASRDISHRYGYTF. In DNA, the CDR3 is TGTGCCAGTAGGGACATATCTCACCGCTATGGCTACACCTTC. The chain employs TRBV19 and TRBJ1-2; the D gene is possibly TRBD1 (5 bases). The CDR3 is 14 residues long. Germline CDR1 and CDR2: LNHDA and SQIVND (reference sequence). With 6 bases removed from V and 4 bases from J, the gap between germline ends came to 15 bases.

Only a few counts were recorded for this clone. This chain uses TRBV11-3 with TRBJ2-1; TRBD1 agrees at 7 bases. Germline V CDR1 and CDR2: SGHNT, YENEEA. This CDR3 has 15 amino acids. The J segment lost 6 bases and the V segment lost 6 bases, leaving 11 bases of the junction unmatched. CDR3 nucleotides: TGTGCCAGCAGGATGGACAGGCTAGGGGCCAATGAGCAGTTCTTC. Translated, it gives CASRMDRLGANEQFF.

The chain joins TRBV11-3 to TRBJ2-1, with D perhaps TRBD2 (6 bases). This CDR3 spans 16 amino acids. V dropped 2 bases and J dropped 0 bases, with 11 bases sitting between them. Germline V gene lookup returns CDR1 SGHNT and CDR2 YENEEA. The CDR3: CASSLFSGSSYNEQFF. CDR3 coding DNA: TGTGCCAGCAGCTTATTTAGCGGATCCTCCTACAATGAGCAGTTCTTC.